This note documents a single T cell receptor beta chain sequence. Its antigen remains unidentified. The CDR3 contains 15 residues. V was pared by 3 bases and J by 3 bases, with 12 bases between. The germline V gene has CDR1 KGHSH and CDR2 LQKENI. This entry comes from a study of PD-1 blockade in classical Hodgkin lymphoma. Study observations and caveats: CD4+ TCR diversity climbed significantly by C4D1, unlike CD8+ TCR diversity. It was reported that newly diagnosed patients had less baseline TCR diversity than healthy donors.

Sequencing used immunoSEQ multiplex PCR; TCRdb keeps in-frame clones, though not all of them. The sample includes approximately 1,900 clones, roughly 76% of them seen just once. There was relapse after autologous stem cell transplantation in every patient, and there was variation in brentuximab vedotin exposure. When best responses were assessed, they were complete response, partial response or progressive disease. The chain couples TRBV18 to TRBJ1-5; maybe TRBD1 (6 bases). This sequence originates from a human donor with classical Hodgkin lymphoma. The sequenced sample was peripheral blood mononuclear cells (PBMCs), obtained at baseline. The CDR3 nucleotides read TGTGCCAGCTCACCTGAGGGACACCACAATCAGCCCCAGCATTTT. Protein: CASSPEGHHNQPQHF.